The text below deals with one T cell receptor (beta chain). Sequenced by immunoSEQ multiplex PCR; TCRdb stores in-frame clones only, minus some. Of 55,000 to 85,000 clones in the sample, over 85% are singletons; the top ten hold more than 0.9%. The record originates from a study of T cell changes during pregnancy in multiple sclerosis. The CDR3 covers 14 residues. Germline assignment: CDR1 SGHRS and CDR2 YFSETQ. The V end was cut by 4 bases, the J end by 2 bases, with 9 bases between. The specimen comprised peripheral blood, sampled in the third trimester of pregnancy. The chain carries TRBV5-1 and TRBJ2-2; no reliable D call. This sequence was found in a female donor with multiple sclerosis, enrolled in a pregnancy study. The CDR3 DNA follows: TGCGCCAGCAGCCAGAACACCAACACCGGGGAGCTGTTTTTT. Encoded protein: CASSQNTNTGELFF.